This T cell receptor (beta chain) is drawn from a study of cytomegalovirus exposure and HLA in healthy donors. Study observations and caveats: Both high specificity and high sensitivity reportedly marked the classifier's diagnosis of cytomegalovirus status. The dataset shows that most TCR sequences were rare, while some public TCRs occurred in many donors. Roughly 170 TCR beta chains were listed as cytomegalovirus-associated. TCR clusters originating in the first cohort tended to co-occur in the roughly 120 validation repertoires, according to a later analysis.

Data came from immunoSEQ multiplex PCR; TCRdb stores just in-frame clones and leaves some out. The table includes about 360,000 clones, just over 85% detected once. Germline V gene data show CDR1 as MGHRA and CDR2 as YSYEKL. Trimming removed 3 bases from V and 2 bases from J, with 11 bases in between. The length of the CDR3 is 15 residues. This clone occurred once. Its antigen is as yet unknown. Sequenced: PBMCs. The clonotype was recovered from a woman between 18 and 30 years old in good health and CMV-seronegative. This chain uses TRBV4-1 with TRBJ1-5; D is uncertain. CDR3 nucleotide sequence: TGCGCCAGCAGCCACCTTTGGGGAGGCAATCAGCCCCAGCATTTT. Translating gives CASSHLWGGNQPQHF.